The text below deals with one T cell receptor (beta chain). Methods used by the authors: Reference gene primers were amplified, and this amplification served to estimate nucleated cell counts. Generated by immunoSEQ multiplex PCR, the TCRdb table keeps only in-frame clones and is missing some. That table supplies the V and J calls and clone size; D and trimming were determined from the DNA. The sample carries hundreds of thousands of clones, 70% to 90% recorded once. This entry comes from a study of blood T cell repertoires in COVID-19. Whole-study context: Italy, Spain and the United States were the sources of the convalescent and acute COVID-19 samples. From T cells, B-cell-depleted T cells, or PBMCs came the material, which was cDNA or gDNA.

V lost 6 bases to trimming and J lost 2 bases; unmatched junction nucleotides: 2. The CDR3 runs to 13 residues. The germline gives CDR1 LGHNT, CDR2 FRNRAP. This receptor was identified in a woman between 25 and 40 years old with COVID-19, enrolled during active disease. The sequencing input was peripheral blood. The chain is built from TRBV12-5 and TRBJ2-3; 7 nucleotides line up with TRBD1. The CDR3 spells CASGGTDTDTQYF. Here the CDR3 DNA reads TGTGCTAGTGGGGGGACAGACACAGATACGCAGTATTTT.